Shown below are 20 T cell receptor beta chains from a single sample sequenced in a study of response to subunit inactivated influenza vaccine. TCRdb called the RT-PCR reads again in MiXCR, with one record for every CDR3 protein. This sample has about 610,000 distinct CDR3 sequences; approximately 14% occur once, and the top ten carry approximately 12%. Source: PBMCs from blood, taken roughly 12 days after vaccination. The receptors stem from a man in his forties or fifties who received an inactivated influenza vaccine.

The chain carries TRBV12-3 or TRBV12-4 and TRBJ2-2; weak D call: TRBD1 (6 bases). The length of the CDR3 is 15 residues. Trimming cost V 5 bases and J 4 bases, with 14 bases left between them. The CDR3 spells CASSTRGWGTGELFF. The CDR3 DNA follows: TGTGCCAGCAGTACCAGGGGATGGGGCACCGGGGAGCTGTTTTTT.

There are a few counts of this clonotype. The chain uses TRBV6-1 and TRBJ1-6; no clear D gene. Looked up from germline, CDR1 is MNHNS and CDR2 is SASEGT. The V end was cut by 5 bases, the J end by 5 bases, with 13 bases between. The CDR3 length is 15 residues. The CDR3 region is CASSKKPRNNSPLHF. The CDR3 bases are TGTGCCAGCAGTAAAAAGCCTAGGAATAATTCACCCCTCCACTTT.

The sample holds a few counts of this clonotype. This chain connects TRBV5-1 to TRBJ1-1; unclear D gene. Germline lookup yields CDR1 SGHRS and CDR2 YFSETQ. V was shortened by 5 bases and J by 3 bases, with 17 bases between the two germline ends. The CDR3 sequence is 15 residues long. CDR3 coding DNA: TGCGCCAGCAGTACCATAGGACTTGGGGACACTGAAGCTTTCTTT. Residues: CASSTIGLGDTEAFF.

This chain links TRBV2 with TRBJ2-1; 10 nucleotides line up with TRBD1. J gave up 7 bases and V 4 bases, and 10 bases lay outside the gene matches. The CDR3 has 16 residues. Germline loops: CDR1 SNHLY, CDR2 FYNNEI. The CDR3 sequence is CASSGLVGQGWNEQFF. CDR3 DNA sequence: TGTGCCAGCAGTGGGTTAGTGGGACAGGGGTGGAATGAGCAGTTCTTC.

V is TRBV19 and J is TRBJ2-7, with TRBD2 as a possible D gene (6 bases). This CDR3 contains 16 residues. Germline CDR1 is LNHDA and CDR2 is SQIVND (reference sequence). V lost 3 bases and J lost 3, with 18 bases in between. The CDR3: CASSMGWGVPDYEQYF. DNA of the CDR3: TGTGCCAGTAGTATGGGATGGGGGGTTCCGGACTACGAGCAGTACTTC.

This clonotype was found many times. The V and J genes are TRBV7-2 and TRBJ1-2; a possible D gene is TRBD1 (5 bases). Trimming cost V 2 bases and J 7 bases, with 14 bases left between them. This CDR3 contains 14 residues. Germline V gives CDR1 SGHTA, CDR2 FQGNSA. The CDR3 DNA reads TGTGCCAGCAGCTTAATGGACGGGGGAAGTGGCTACACCTTC. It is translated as CASSLMDGGSGYTF.

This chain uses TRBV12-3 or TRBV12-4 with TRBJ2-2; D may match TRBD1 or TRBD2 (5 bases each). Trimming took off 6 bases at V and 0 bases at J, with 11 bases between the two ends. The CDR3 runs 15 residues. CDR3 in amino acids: CASRLGVANTGELFF. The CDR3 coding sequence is TGTGCCAGCAGATTGGGGGTCGCGAACACCGGGGAGCTGTTTTTT.

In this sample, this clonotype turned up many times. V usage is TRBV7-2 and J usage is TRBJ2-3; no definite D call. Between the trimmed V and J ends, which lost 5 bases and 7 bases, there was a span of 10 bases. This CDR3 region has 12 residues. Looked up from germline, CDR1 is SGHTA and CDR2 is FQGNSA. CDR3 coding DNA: TGTGCCAGCAGCCTGGGAAGGAATACGCAGTATTTT. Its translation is CASSLGRNTQYF.

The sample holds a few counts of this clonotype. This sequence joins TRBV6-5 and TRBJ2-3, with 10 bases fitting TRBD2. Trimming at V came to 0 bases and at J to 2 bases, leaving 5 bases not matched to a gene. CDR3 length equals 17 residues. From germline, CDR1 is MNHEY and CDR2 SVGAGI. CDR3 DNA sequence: TGTGCCAGCAGTTACTCCTTTAGCGGGGGGAACACAGATACGCAGTATTTT. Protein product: CASSYSFSGGNTDTQYF.

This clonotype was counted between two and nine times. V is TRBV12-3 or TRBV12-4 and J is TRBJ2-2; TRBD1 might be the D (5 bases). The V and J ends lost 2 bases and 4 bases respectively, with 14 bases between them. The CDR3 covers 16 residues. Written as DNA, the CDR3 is TGTGCCAGCAGTTTAAGGCAAGGGGCTGGCACCGGGGAGCTGTTTTTT. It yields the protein CASSLRQGAGTGELFF.

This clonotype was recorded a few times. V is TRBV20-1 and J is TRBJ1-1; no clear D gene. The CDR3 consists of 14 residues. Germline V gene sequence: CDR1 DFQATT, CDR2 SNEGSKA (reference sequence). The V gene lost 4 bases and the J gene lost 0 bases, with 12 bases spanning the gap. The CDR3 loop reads CSAKGVTVNTEAFF. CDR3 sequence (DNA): TGCAGTGCTAAGGGAGTCACGGTGAACACTGAAGCTTTCTTT.

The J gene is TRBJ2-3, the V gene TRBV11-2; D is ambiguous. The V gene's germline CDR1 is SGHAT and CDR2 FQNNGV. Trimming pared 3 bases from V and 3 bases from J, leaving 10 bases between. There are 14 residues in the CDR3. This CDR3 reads CASSLGSQTDTQYF. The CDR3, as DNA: TGTGCCAGCAGCTTGGGATCGCAAACAGATACGCAGTATTTT.

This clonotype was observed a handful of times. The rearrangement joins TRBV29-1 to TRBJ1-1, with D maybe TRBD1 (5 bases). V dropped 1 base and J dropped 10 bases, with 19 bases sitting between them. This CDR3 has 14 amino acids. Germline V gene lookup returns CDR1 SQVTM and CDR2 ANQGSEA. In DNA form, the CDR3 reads TGCAGCGTTGAAGCCCCGGGTAGGGGCAGGGTAGCTTTCTTT. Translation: CSVEAPGRGRVAFF.

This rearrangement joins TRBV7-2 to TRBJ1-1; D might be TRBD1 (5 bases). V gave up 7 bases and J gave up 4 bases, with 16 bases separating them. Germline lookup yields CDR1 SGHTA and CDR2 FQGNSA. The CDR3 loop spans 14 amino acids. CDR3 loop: CASTLHGGGTEAFF. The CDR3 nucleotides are TGTGCCAGCACCCTCCATGGCGGGGGCACTGAAGCTTTCTTT.

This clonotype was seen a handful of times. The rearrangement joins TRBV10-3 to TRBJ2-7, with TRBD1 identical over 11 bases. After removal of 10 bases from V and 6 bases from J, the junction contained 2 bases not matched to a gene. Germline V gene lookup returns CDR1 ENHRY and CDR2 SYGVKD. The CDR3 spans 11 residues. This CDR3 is CATGTGGEQYF. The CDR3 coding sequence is TGTGCCACCGGGACAGGGGGCGAGCAGTACTTC.

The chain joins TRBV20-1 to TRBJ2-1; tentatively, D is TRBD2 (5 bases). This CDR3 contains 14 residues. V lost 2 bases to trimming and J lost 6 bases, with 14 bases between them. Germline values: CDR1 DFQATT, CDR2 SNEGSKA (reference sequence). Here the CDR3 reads CSARSGRDSNEQFF. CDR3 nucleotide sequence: TGCAGTGCTAGATCGGGAAGGGATTCCAATGAGCAGTTCTTC.

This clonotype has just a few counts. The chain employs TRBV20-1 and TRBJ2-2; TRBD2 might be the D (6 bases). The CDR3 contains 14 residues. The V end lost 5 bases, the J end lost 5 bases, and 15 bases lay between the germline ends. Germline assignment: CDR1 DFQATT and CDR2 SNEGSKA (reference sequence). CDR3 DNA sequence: TGCAGTGCTCCAACTAGCACGGGGACCGGGGAGCTGTTTTTT. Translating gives CSAPTSTGTGELFF.

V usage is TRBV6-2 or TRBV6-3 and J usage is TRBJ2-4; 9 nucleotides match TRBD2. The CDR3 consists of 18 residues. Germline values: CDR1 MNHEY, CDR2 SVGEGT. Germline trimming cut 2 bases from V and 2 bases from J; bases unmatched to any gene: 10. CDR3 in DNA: TGTGCCAGCAGTTACGGATCCCAAAGCGGGAGGACCAAAAACATTCAGTACTTC. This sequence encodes CASSYGSQSGRTKNIQYF.

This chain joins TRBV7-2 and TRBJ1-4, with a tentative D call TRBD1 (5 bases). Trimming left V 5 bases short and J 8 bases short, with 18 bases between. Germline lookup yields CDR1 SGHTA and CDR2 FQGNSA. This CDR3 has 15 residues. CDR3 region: CASSIGRRGGEKLFF. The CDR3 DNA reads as TGTGCCAGCAGCATCGGACGTAGGGGCGGGGAAAAACTGTTTTTT.

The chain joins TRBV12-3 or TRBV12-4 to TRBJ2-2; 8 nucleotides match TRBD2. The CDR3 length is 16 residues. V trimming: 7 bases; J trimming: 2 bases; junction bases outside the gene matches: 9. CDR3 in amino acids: CASTQGTRPNTGELFF. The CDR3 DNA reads TGTGCCAGCACCCAGGGGACTAGACCCAACACCGGGGAGCTGTTTTTT.